Presented here are 32 T cell receptor beta chains from one specimen sequenced in a study of T cells in Graves' hyperthyroidism and ophthalmopathy. TCR beta CDR3 regions were amplified from RNA transcripts. The HTBI primer set served for first-round RT-PCR of the TCR CDR3. TCRdb itself ran the multiplex PCR reads through MiXCR, one entry per CDR3 protein. The table shows 530,000 or so distinct CDR3 sequences, with roughly 18% occurring only once. Material for sequencing was blood. These receptors were taken from a woman younger than 35 with Graves' ophthalmopathy.

The CDR3 DNA reads as TGTGCCATCAGTGAGGCAGGGGGCACCGGGGAGCTGTTTTTT. This gives the protein CAISEAGGTGELFF. The gene calls are TRBV10-3 and TRBJ2-2, with TRBD1 matching 7 bases. Germline trimming cut 2 bases from V and 4 bases from J; bases unmatched to any gene: 1. This CDR3 region has 14 residues. Germline V CDR1 and CDR2: ENHRY, SYGVKD.

This clonotype was counted at least ten times. This rearrangement joins TRBV20-1 to TRBJ1-1, with D maybe TRBD1 (5 bases). Germline V gene sequence: CDR1 DFQATT, CDR2 SNEGSKA (reference sequence). This CDR3 is 11 amino acids long. Deletions cut 7 bases from V and 11 bases from J, with 17 bases between. The CDR3: CSELIGTDAFF. The CDR3 DNA reads TGCAGTGAATTGATAGGGACGGACGCTTTCTTT.

This clonotype was counted between two and nine times. The chain is built from TRBV10-3 and TRBJ2-7; 13 positions match TRBD2. The CDR3 has 14 residues. With V trimmed by 8 bases and J by 2 bases, 3 bases remained unmatched. Germline V gene lookup returns CDR1 ENHRY and CDR2 SYGVKD. Here the CDR3 reads CAIGLAGAAYEQYF. The CDR3, as DNA: TGTGCCATCGGACTAGCGGGGGCCGCCTACGAGCAGTACTTC.

The chain combines TRBV4-3 with TRBJ1-6, with TRBD1 matching over 9 bases. This CDR3 is built from 17 residues. V shed 1 base and J 4 bases; nucleotides not matched to a gene: 5. Per the germline V gene, CDR1 is LGHNA and CDR2 is YSLEER. The CDR3 DNA reads TGCGCCAGCAGCCAAGGCACAGGGGGCGCTTATAATTCACCCCTCCACTTT. This sequence encodes CASSQGTGGAYNSPLHF.

This clonotype was counted only a few times. The rearrangement links TRBV5-1 to TRBJ2-5; 7 bases map to TRBD1. The germline V gene encodes CDR1 SGHRS and CDR2 YFSETQ. This CDR3 region has 15 residues. The ends lost 3 bases at V and 4 bases at J; junction bases unmatched: 9. CDR3: CASSSPGQLGETQYF. In DNA, the CDR3 is TGCGCCAGCAGCTCACCGGGACAGCTGGGAGAGACCCAGTACTTC.

This clonotype has ten or more counts. The rearrangement links TRBV2 to TRBJ1-5; weak D call: TRBD1 (6 bases). The CDR3 spans 15 residues. CDR1 and CDR2 (germline): SNHLY, FYNNEI. Trimming removed 8 bases at V and 11 bases at J, with 25 bases between. CDR3 bases: TGTGCCAGCGGAGTTGTATCGGGGGCAGTTAAAGCCCAGCATTTT. It translates to CASGVVSGAVKAQHF.

This clonotype showed up many times. The chain links TRBV5-6 to TRBJ2-7; D may be TRBD2 (6 bases). V was pared by 0 bases and J by 2 bases, with 12 bases between. Germline-derived CDR1 and CDR2 are SGHDT and YYEEEE. This CDR3 region has 15 residues. CDR3 nucleotides: TGTGCCAGCAGCTTGGGGATTAGCGGTCCCTACGAGCAGTACTTC. Translated, it gives CASSLGISGPYEQYF.

V is TRBV25-1 and J is TRBJ1-1; TRBD1 might be the D (6 bases). Trimming took off 3 bases at V and 5 bases at J, with 13 bases between the two ends. Germline V gene data show CDR1 as MGHDK and CDR2 as SYGVNS. The CDR3 runs to 14 residues. Written as DNA, the CDR3 is TGTGCCAGCAGTGACCAAACAGGGCGTACTGAAGCTTTCTTT. Translation gives CASSDQTGRTEAFF.

Many counts were recorded for this clonotype. The chain links TRBV20-1 to TRBJ1-1; D unclear. V dropped 4 bases and J dropped 3 bases, with 21 bases sitting between them. CDR1 is DFQATT and CDR2 is SNEGSKA in the germline V gene (reference sequence). This CDR3 has 16 amino acids. Here the CDR3 DNA reads TGCAGTGCTATGTCGCGGGAGGGATTCGCGTACACTGAAGCTTTCTTT. Amino acid sequence: CSAMSREGFAYTEAFF.

This clonotype showed up many times. The J gene is TRBJ2-7, the V gene TRBV7-2; weak D call: TRBD2 (6 bases). The V end was cut by 3 bases, the J end by 4 bases, with 13 bases between. The germline V gene encodes CDR1 SGHTA and CDR2 FQGNSA. The CDR3 covers 14 residues. The CDR3 region has the DNA TGTGCCAGCAGCTTCGGCGGGACCCTTTACGAGCAGTACTTC. This translates into CASSFGGTLYEQYF.

This chain uses TRBV30 with TRBJ1-3; no definite D call. Germline values: CDR1 GTSNPN, CDR2 SVGIG (reference sequence). V was cut by 4 bases and J by 0 bases, with 10 bases left in between. This CDR3 is 14 amino acids long. As DNA, the CDR3 is TGTGCCTGGACCCAAACAAGCTCTGGAAACACCATATATTTT. Translation gives CAWTQTSSGNTIYF.

This clonotype appeared many times. The CDR3 bases are TGTGCCAGCAGCCAAGATCTTCTAGCGGGAGTTTCGGGCGGGGAGCTGTTTTTT. This sequence encodes CASSQDLLAGVSGGELFF. The J gene is TRBJ2-2, the V gene TRBV3-1; 10 bases map to TRBD2. In germline, CDR1 is LGHDT, CDR2 YNNKEL (reference sequence). Losses at the gene ends were 0 bases for V and 7 bases for J; bases not matched to a gene: 11. CDR3 length: 18 residues.

This clonotype was picked up many times. The chain is built from TRBV28 and TRBJ2-1; D remains ambiguous. The CDR3 has 13 residues. The germline V and J ends were trimmed by 8 bases and 5 bases, with 13 bases remaining between them. Germline values: CDR1 MDHEN, CDR2 SYDVKM. The CDR3 loop is CASVGRLNNEQFF. Written as DNA, the CDR3 is TGTGCCAGCGTGGGCAGGCTTAACAATGAGCAGTTCTTC.

There are many counts of this clonotype. This chain uses TRBV5-8 with TRBJ1-2; the D is unclear. The CDR3 is 11 amino acids. Per germline, CDR1 SGHTS and CDR2 YDEGEE. Trimming cost V 7 bases and J 2 bases, with 6 bases left between them. The CDR3 loop reads CASGRNYGYTF. Written as DNA, the CDR3 is TGTGCCAGCGGGCGCAACTATGGCTACACCTTC. The full variable domain, completed using reference TRBV5-8 and TRBJ1-2, is EAGVTQSPTHLIKTRGQQATLRCSPISGHTSVYWYQQALGLGLQFLLWYDEGEERNRGNFPPRFSGRQFPNYSSELNVNALELEDSALYLCASGRNYGYTFGSGTRLTVV.

This clonotype was seen repeatedly, ten times or more. The gene calls are TRBV15 and TRBJ1-1; D call uncertain. The CDR3 runs 15 residues. Per germline, CDR1 LNHNV and CDR2 YYDKDF (reference sequence). V lost 0 bases and J lost 2, with 10 bases in between. CDR3 residues: CATSRDNQANTEAFF. The CDR3 DNA sequence: TGTGCCACCAGCAGAGATAATCAGGCCAACACTGAAGCTTTCTTT.

This clonotype showed up many times. The CDR3 DNA sequence: TGTGCCAGCAGCTTAGCCCAAGGGGAGGGCTACACCTTC. Its translation is CASSLAQGEGYTF. This chain links TRBV11-2 with TRBJ1-2, with a possible D match to TRBD1 (5 bases). Trimming left V 1 base short and J 8 bases short, with 11 bases between. Germline lookup yields CDR1 SGHAT and CDR2 FQNNGV. This CDR3 has 13 residues.

This clonotype was picked up a small number of times. The rearrangement joins TRBV7-9 to TRBJ2-1, with 7 positions matching TRBD2. Germline V gives CDR1 SEHNR, CDR2 FQNEAQ (reference sequence). V was pared by 1 base and J by 6 bases, with 6 bases of the junction left unmatched. The CDR3 is 15 amino acids. DNA of the CDR3: TGTGCCAGCAGCTTAGTCCAGCGGGGAGGCAATGAGCAGTTCTTC. Its protein is CASSLVQRGGNEQFF.

This clonotype was observed at least ten times. V is TRBV4-3 and J is TRBJ2-1, with 8 bases fitting TRBD1. Trimming cost V 1 base and J 4 bases; bases outside gene matches: 6. The CDR3 consists of 16 residues. Germline V CDR1 and CDR2: LGHNA, YSLEER. The CDR3 protein is CASSQVGQGGYNEQFF. DNA for the CDR3: TGCGCCAGCAGCCAAGTCGGACAGGGTGGTTACAATGAGCAGTTCTTC.

This clonotype was counted many times. The V and J genes are TRBV7-8 and TRBJ2-3, with D hard to call. This CDR3 contains 17 residues. V lost 3 bases and J lost 3, with 19 bases in between. From germline, CDR1 is SGHVS and CDR2 FQNEAQ. CDR3 coding DNA: TGTGCCAGCAGCTTGTTTGCGGTATCCCCGAAAACAGATACGCAGTATTTT. Its protein product is CASSLFAVSPKTDTQYF.

At least ten counts were recorded for this clonotype. The chain recombines TRBV5-5 with TRBJ2-3; TRBD2 aligns across 12 bases. CDR1 SGHKS and CDR2 YYEKEE come from the germline V gene (reference sequence). The CDR3 spans 19 residues. J gave up 2 bases and V 1 base, and 11 bases lay outside the gene matches. CDR3 bases: TGTGCCAGCAGCTTGCCTCCGCCCGGACTAGCGGGAACCACAGATACGCAGTATTTT. It encodes CASSLPPPGLAGTTDTQYF.

This clonotype was picked up many times. The chain combines TRBV30 with TRBJ1-2, with a tentative D call TRBD1 (5 bases). This CDR3 has 15 amino acids. From germline, CDR1 is GTSNPN and CDR2 SVGIG (reference sequence). Trimming removed 4 bases at V and 2 bases at J, with 17 bases between. In DNA, the CDR3 is TGTGCCTGGATCACTACGGGCGGGGACAACTATGGCTACACCTTC. Its protein product is CAWITTGGDNYGYTF.

This clonotype has ten or more counts. V usage is TRBV13 and J usage is TRBJ1-1; 7 bases fit TRBD1. The CDR3 totals 16 residues. Germline V gives CDR1 PRHDT, CDR2 FYEKMQ (reference sequence). V gave up 5 bases and J gave up 2 bases; unmatched junction bases: 11. The CDR3 is CASSAGTGVLNTEAFF. The CDR3 DNA follows: TGTGCCAGCAGCGCAGGAACAGGGGTGTTAAACACTGAAGCTTTCTTT.

This clonotype showed up many times. V usage is TRBV13 and J usage is TRBJ2-7; D may be TRBD1 (8 bases). This CDR3 is 15 amino acids long. Trimming took off 7 bases at V and 3 bases at J, with 19 bases between the two ends. The V gene's germline CDR1 is PRHDT and CDR2 FYEKMQ (reference sequence). CDR3 amino acids: CASTSGGTGNYEQYF. In DNA form, the CDR3 reads TGTGCCAGCACCTCCGGGGGGACAGGTAACTACGAGCAGTACTTC.

V and J are TRBV7-3 and TRBJ2-5, with 8 bases aligning to TRBD2. Trimming removed 2 bases from V and 5 bases from J; junction bases left unmatched: 7. CDR1 is SGHTA, CDR2 FQGTGA, per germline. This CDR3 has 15 amino acids. The CDR3 nucleotides read TGTGCCAGCAGCTTATCGGGGGGGCCAGGGGAGACCCAGTACTTC. This codes for CASSLSGGPGETQYF.

This clonotype appeared many times. This chain connects TRBV3-1 to TRBJ1-1, with D maybe TRBD1 (5 bases). Per germline, CDR1 LGHDT and CDR2 YNNKEL (reference sequence). Trimming pared 3 bases from V and 1 base from J, leaving 6 bases between. The CDR3 runs to 13 residues. The DNA for the CDR3 is TGTGCCAGCAGCCACGACAGGAACACTGAAGCTTTCTTT. Translating it yields CASSHDRNTEAFF.

This clonotype was observed at least ten times. CDR3 DNA: TGTGCCAGCAGTTTAACGGCAGGGCGGTCTAATGAAAAACTGTTTTTT. Translating gives CASSLTAGRSNEKLFF. V and J are TRBV28 and TRBJ1-4; TRBD1 is a possible D gene (5 bases). The CDR3 totals 16 residues. Germline CDR1 and CDR2: MDHEN and SYDVKM. V gave up 2 bases and J gave up 3 bases, with 13 bases separating them. The whole variable domain, filled in from reference TRBV28 and TRBJ1-4, reads DVKVTQSSRYLVKRTGEKVFLECVQDMDHENMFWYRQDPGLGLRLIYFSYDVKMKEKGDIPEGYSVSREKKERFSLILESASTNQTSMYLCASSLTAGRSNEKLFFGSGTQLSVL.

This clonotype has at least ten counts. This chain uses TRBV11-2 with TRBJ2-1, with D perhaps matching TRBD2 (6 bases). The CDR3 loop spans 13 amino acids. Trimming pared 6 bases from V and 2 bases from J, leaving 8 bases between. Germline CDR1 SGHAT, CDR2 FQNNGV. The CDR3: CASRAGPYNEQFF. The CDR3 DNA reads TGTGCCAGCAGAGCGGGCCCCTACAATGAGCAGTTCTTC.

In this sample, this clonotype turned up many times. The gene calls are TRBV7-2 and TRBJ1-2; no definite D call. This CDR3 has 14 amino acids. The germline CDR1 and CDR2 sequences are SGHTA and FQGNSA. Trimming left V 3 bases short and J 8 bases short, with 16 bases between. Here the CDR3 DNA reads TGTGCCAGCAGCTTGCAGCCCGACCTAGGGGGCTACACCTTC. This codes for CASSLQPDLGGYTF.

This clonotype came up many times. The V gene is TRBV6-2 or TRBV6-3, the J gene TRBJ1-1; D is possibly TRBD1 (6 bases). Trimming took off 4 bases at V and 4 bases at J, with 22 bases between the two ends. This CDR3 has 17 residues. Germline CDR1 MNHEY, CDR2 SVGEGT. The CDR3 nucleotides are TGTGCCAGCAGTTTACCAATTAACAGGGCGTTCGGCACTGAAGCTTTCTTT. This sequence encodes CASSLPINRAFGTEAFF.

This clonotype was seen ten or more times. V and J are TRBV5-8 and TRBJ2-3; tentative D call: TRBD2 (5 bases). The CDR3 is made up of 16 amino acids. The V gene lost 4 bases and the J gene lost 0 bases, with 15 bases spanning the gap. CDR1 SGHTS and CDR2 YDEGEE come from the germline V gene. The CDR3 reads CASSPDWGVSTDTQYF. CDR3 bases: TGTGCCAGCAGCCCGGACTGGGGAGTTAGCACAGATACGCAGTATTTT.

This clonotype was picked up a small number of times. The V and J genes are TRBV7-2 and TRBJ2-1; 15 bases fit TRBD2. The J segment lost 9 bases and the V segment lost 5 bases, leaving 11 bases of the junction unmatched. In germline, CDR1 is SGHTA, CDR2 FQGNSA. The CDR3 has 17 amino acids. The CDR3 spells CASSNPGTSGGQGEQFF. CDR3 in DNA: TGTGCCAGCAGCAATCCCGGGACTAGCGGGGGGCAGGGTGAGCAGTTCTTC.

The table lists this clonotype with a few counts. The CDR3 sequence: CASSLDRGYSPLHF. The CDR3 DNA reads as TGTGCCAGCAGCTTGGACAGGGGGTATTCACCCCTCCACTTT. The chain joins TRBV5-6 to TRBJ1-6, with TRBD1 identical over 8 bases. The germline V gene has CDR1 SGHDT and CDR2 YYEEEE. The CDR3 spans 14 residues. The V segment lost 0 bases and the J segment 8 bases; nucleotides outside the gene matches: 1. The full variable domain, rest sourced from reference TRBV5-6 and TRBJ1-6, is DAGVTQSPTHLIKTRGQQVTLRCSPKSGHDTVSWYQQALGQGPQFIFQYYEEEERQRGNFPDRFSGHQFPNYSSELNVNALLLGDSALYLCASSLDRGYSPLHFGNGTRLTVT.